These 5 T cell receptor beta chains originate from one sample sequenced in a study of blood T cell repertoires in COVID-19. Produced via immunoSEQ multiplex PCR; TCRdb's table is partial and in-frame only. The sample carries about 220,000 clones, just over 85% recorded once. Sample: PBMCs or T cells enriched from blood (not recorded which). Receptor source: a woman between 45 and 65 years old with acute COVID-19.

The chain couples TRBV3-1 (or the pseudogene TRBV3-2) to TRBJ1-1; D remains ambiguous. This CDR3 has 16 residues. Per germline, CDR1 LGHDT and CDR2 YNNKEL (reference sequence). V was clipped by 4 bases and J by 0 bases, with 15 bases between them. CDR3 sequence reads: CASSLDRLAVNTEAFF. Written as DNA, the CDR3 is TGTGCCAGCAGCCTAGATCGATTGGCGGTGAACACTGAAGCTTTCTTT.

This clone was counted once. The CDR3, as DNA: TGTGCCAGTAGTATTCCGGGGGTCGGTCAGCCCCAGCATTTT. Translating it yields CASSIPGVGQPQHF. V and J are TRBV19 and TRBJ1-5; tentatively, D is TRBD1 (5 bases). Germline CDR1 reads LNHDA; CDR2 reads SQIVND (reference sequence). The CDR3 length is 14 residues. The V end was cut by 3 bases, the J end by 6 bases, with 12 bases between.

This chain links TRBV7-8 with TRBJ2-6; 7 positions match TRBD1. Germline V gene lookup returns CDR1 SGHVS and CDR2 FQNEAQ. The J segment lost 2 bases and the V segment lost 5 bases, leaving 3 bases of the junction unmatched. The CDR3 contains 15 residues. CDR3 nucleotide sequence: TGTGCCAGCAGCCCAAGGGGGCCTGGGGCCAACGTCCTGACTTTC. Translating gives CASSPRGPGANVLTF.

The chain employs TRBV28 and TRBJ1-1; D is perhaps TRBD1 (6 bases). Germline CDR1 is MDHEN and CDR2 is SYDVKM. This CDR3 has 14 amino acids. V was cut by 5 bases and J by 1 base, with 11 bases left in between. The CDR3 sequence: CASSPGQPNTEAFF. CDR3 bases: TGTGCCAGCAGTCCAGGACAGCCGAACACTGAAGCTTTCTTT.

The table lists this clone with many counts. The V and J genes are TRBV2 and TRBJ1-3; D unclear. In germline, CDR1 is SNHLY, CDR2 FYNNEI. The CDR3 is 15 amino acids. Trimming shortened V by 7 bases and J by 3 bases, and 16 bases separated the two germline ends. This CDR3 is CASTREGALGNTIYF. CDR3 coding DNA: TGTGCCAGCACCCGCGAGGGTGCTCTTGGAAACACCATATATTTT. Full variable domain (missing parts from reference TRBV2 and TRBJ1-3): EPEVTQTPSHQVTQMGQEVILRCVPISNHLYFYWYRQILGQKVEFLVSFYNNEISEKSEIFDDQFSVERPDGSNFTLKIRSTKLEDSAMYFCASTREGALGNTIYFGEGSWLTVV.